The 30 T cell receptor beta chains in this list originate from one sample, sequenced in a study of cytomegalovirus exposure and HLA in healthy donors. PCR employed 60 Vbeta and 13 Jbeta primers. Sequenced by immunoSEQ multiplex PCR; TCRdb stores in-frame clones only, minus some. The sample lists under 150,000 clones, just under 80% occurring once. The specimen sequenced was PBMCs. Every receptor here comes from a woman aged 40 to 49 in good health and CMV-seronegative.

The chain is built from TRBV13 and TRBJ1-5; 10 bases align to TRBD1. The CDR3 has 14 residues. V shed 3 bases, J shed 4 bases, and the junction held 0 bases outside the gene matches. Germline-derived CDR1 and CDR2 are PRHDT and FYEKMQ (reference sequence). CDR3 in DNA: TGTGCCAGCAGCTTGGGACAGGGGAATCAGCCCCAGCATTTT. This encodes CASSLGQGNQPQHF.

The chain has TRBV10-2 and TRBJ2-3; D might be TRBD2 (7 bases). Germline V gene lookup returns CDR1 WSHSY and CDR2 SAAADI. Trimming removed 5 bases at V and 1 base at J, with 13 bases between. CDR3 length: 15 amino acids. The CDR3: CASSTGRGGTDTQYF. CDR3 nucleotide sequence: TGCGCCAGCAGTACAGGGAGGGGTGGCACAGATACGCAGTATTTT.

The chain employs TRBV27 and TRBJ2-1; possible D gene TRBD2, 5 bases. This CDR3 contains 13 residues. Per germline, CDR1 MNHEY and CDR2 SMNVEV (reference sequence). V was clipped by 1 base and J by 12 bases, with 13 bases between them. The DNA of the CDR3 is TGTGCCAGCAGTTTATTCCGGGGAGTGGGGCAGTTCTTC. Encoded protein: CASSLFRGVGQFF.

CDR3 protein: CASSPATGMSEEQYF. DNA for the CDR3: TGTGCCAGCAGCCCGGCCACAGGGATGAGCGAAGAGCAGTACTTC. The chain recombines TRBV7-9 with TRBJ2-7; TRBD1 might be the D (6 bases). Germline V CDR1 and CDR2: SEHNR, FQNEAQ (reference sequence). Trimming removed 5 bases at V and 7 bases at J, with 21 bases between. This CDR3 comprises 15 residues.

V is TRBV6-1 and J is TRBJ2-3, with D uncertain. This CDR3 region has 14 residues. Germline loops: CDR1 MNHNS, CDR2 SASEGT. With 6 bases removed from V and 0 bases from J, the gap between germline ends came to 10 bases. CDR3 coding DNA: TGTGCCAGCAGAAGAGTTGTTAGCACAGATACGCAGTATTTT. This codes for CASRRVVSTDTQYF.

With respect to this clone: A junction end diverges from the germline sequence, so it may reflect a read error. The chain is built from TRBV6-1 and TRBJ2-6; TRBD1 is a possible D gene (5 bases). This CDR3 region has 17 residues. Germline lookup yields CDR1 MNHNS and CDR2 SASEGT. The CDR3 region has the DNA TGTGCCAGCAGTGCACAACTATCCGAATCTGGGGCCAACGGCCTGACTTTC. Residues: CASSAQLSESGANGLTF.

About this clone itself: The final CDR3 position lacks the conserved phenylalanine or tryptophan, pointing to a likely read error. The chain is built from TRBV5-1 and TRBJ2-3; the match to TRBD2 covers 8 bases. With V trimmed by 8 bases and J by 3 bases, 11 bases remained unmatched. The CDR3 sequence is 15 residues long. Germline CDR1 and CDR2: SGHRS and YFSETQ. CDR3 nucleotide sequence: TGCGCCAGTCAGGTAGTAGCGGGGACGACAGATACGCAGTATCTT. Translated, it gives CASQVVAGTTDTQYL.

The chain employs TRBV5-6 and TRBJ2-3, with 12 bases identical to TRBD2. Losses at the gene ends were 4 bases for V and 1 base for J; bases not matched to a gene: 1. This CDR3 has 15 residues. Germline V lookup: CDR1 SGHDT, CDR2 YYEEEE. CDR3 bases: TGTGCCAGCAGCCGACTAGCGGGAGGCACAGATACGCAGTATTTT. This codes for CASSRLAGGTDTQYF.

The chain carries TRBV7-3 and TRBJ1-6; a possible D gene is TRBD1 (5 bases). The germline V gene encodes CDR1 SGHTA and CDR2 FQGTGA. This CDR3 has 14 residues. The V gene lost 2 bases and the J gene lost 6 bases, with 8 bases spanning the gap. The CDR3 reads CASSLLGVNSPLHF. The CDR3 DNA follows: TGTGCCAGCAGCTTACTAGGGGTTAATTCACCCCTCCACTTT.

This clone was observed a few times. The chain couples TRBV5-4 to TRBJ2-6, with TRBD1 matching 7 bases. V lost 3 bases and J lost 2; bases outside the gene matches: 2. CDR1 is SGHNT and CDR2 is YYREEE in the germline V gene (reference sequence). The CDR3 covers 15 residues. The CDR3 coding sequence is TGTGCCAGCAGCTCTCAGGGGGCTGGGGCCAACGTCCTGACTTTC. It encodes CASSSQGAGANVLTF. Filled out from reference TRBV5-4 and TRBJ2-6, the complete variable domain reads ETGVTQSPTHLIKTRGQQVTLRCSSQSGHNTVSWYQQALGQGPQFIFQYYREEENGRGNFPPRFSGLQFPNYSSELNVNALELDDSALYLCASSSQGAGANVLTFGAGSRLTVL.

The V gene is TRBV5-1, the J gene TRBJ2-5; 11 bases match TRBD1. CDR1 SGHRS and CDR2 YFSETQ come from the germline V gene. The length of the CDR3 is 13 residues. V trimming: 5 bases; J trimming: 10 bases; junction bases outside the gene matches: 7. CDR3 protein: CASRTSGTGGQYF. The CDR3 bases are TGCGCCAGCAGGACTTCCGGGACAGGGGGCCAGTACTTC.

This clone has only a few counts. V gene TRBV28 combines with J gene TRBJ2-1, with a possible D match to TRBD2 (6 bases). The germline V and J ends were trimmed by 6 bases and 9 bases, with 18 bases remaining between them. CDR1 and CDR2 (germline): MDHEN, SYDVKM. There are 14 residues in the CDR3. The CDR3: CASSQGREISEQFF. In DNA form, the CDR3 reads TGTGCCAGCAGCCAAGGGCGGGAAATAAGTGAGCAGTTCTTC.

The V call is TRBV7-3, the J call TRBJ2-3; weak D call: TRBD1 (5 bases). Trimming took 2 bases from V and 4 from J, leaving 7 bases between them. The length of the CDR3 is 13 residues. Germline lookup yields CDR1 SGHTA and CDR2 FQGTGA. This CDR3 reads CASSLGAADTQYF. The CDR3 coding sequence is TGTGCCAGCAGCTTAGGGGCGGCAGATACGCAGTATTTT.

The V gene is TRBV2, the J gene TRBJ1-1, with TRBD1 matching 9 bases. This CDR3 spans 13 amino acids. The V gene end was trimmed by 6 bases and the J gene end by 8 bases; junction bases not matched to a gene: 7. CDR1 SNHLY and CDR2 FYNNEI come from the germline V gene. The CDR3 DNA is TGTGCCAGCAGGGGACAGGGCATACACGAAGCTTTCTTT. This translates into CASRGQGIHEAFF. Variable domain in full (rest from reference TRBV2 and TRBJ1-1): EPEVTQTPSHQVTQMGQEVILRCVPISNHLYFYWYRQILGQKVEFLVSFYNNEISEKSEIFDDQFSVERPDGSNFTLKIRSTKLEDSAMYFCASRGQGIHEAFFGQGTRLTVV.

This clone was recorded only once. This sequence joins TRBV30 and TRBJ1-2, with D unresolved. CDR1 is GTSNPN and CDR2 is SVGIG in the germline V gene (reference sequence). V was trimmed by 3 bases and J by 2 bases, leaving 7 bases between them. The CDR3 has 12 amino acids. The CDR3 region has the DNA TGTGCCTGGAGAGGCGGAAACTATGGCTACACCTTC. This encodes CAWRGGNYGYTF.

The chain joins TRBV28 to TRBJ1-5, with 9 bases lining up with TRBD1. The V gene end was trimmed by 7 bases and the J gene end by 6 bases; junction bases not matched to a gene: 13. Germline V gene sequence: CDR1 MDHEN, CDR2 SYDVKM. CDR3 length: 16 residues. The CDR3: CASTRTGVGVGQPQHF. CDR3 nucleotides: TGTGCCAGCACCCGGACAGGGGTTGGTGTCGGTCAGCCCCAGCATTTT.

The chain is built from TRBV7-2 and TRBJ2-7, with 8 bases matching TRBD1. This CDR3 spans 16 amino acids. After removal of 5 bases from V and 0 bases from J, the junction contained 9 bases not matched to a gene. CDR1 and CDR2 from the germline V gene are SGHTA and FQGNSA. Here the CDR3 DNA reads TGTGCCAGCAGCGCAGACAGGGGCCTAAGCTCCTACGAGCAGTACTTC. Encoded protein: CASSADRGLSSYEQYF.

The gene calls are TRBV28 and TRBJ2-7; 7 bases are shared with TRBD1. Germline V gene sequence: CDR1 MDHEN, CDR2 SYDVKM. Trimming cost V 7 bases and J 3 bases; bases outside gene matches: 9. The CDR3 consists of 14 residues. The CDR3 bases are TGTGCCAGCACCTCGACAGGGTGGGTCTACGAGCAGTACTTC. Translated, it gives CASTSTGWVYEQYF.

This clone was counted a single time. J is TRBJ2-1 and V is TRBV6-1; 8 bases line up with TRBD2. This CDR3 contains 17 residues. The V and J ends lost 2 bases and 7 bases, in that order; junction bases with no gene match: 13. CDR1 and CDR2 from the germline V gene are MNHNS and SASEGT. The CDR3 bases are TGTGCCAGCAGTGAAACCCGAACTAGCGGAGGGTTTAATGAGCAGTTCTTC. This codes for CASSETRTSGGFNEQFF.

The J gene is TRBJ2-1, the V gene TRBV6-5; 9 bases match TRBD2. The CDR3 totals 14 residues. Germline CDR1 MNHEY, CDR2 SVGAGI. Trimming cost V 7 bases and J 1 base; bases outside gene matches: 2. The CDR3 DNA reads as TGTGCCAGCACGGCGGGGGGGTCCTACAATGAGCAGTTCTTC. Translation gives CASTAGGSYNEQFF.

The J gene is TRBJ2-5, the V gene TRBV19; 10 positions agree with TRBD1. With 8 bases clipped from V and 3 bases from J, the junction kept 3 bases outside the gene matches. The length of the CDR3 is 13 residues. Germline CDR1 LNHDA, CDR2 SQIVND (reference sequence). CDR3 residues: CASGGQGKETQYF. CDR3 DNA sequence: TGTGCCAGTGGGGGACAGGGGAAAGAGACCCAGTACTTC.

The chain couples TRBV7-6 to TRBJ1-3, with D hard to call. Germline assignment: CDR1 SGHVS and CDR2 FNYEAQ. The CDR3 runs to 16 residues. Trimming removed 0 bases at V and 0 bases at J, with 9 bases between. CDR3 sequence reads: CASSLAVGSSGNTIYF. The CDR3 DNA reads TGTGCCAGCAGCTTAGCGGTCGGGAGCTCTGGAAACACCATATATTTT.

This clone was found a few times. This sequence joins TRBV9 and TRBJ2-7; 7 bases agree with TRBD2. Trimming took 3 bases from V and 7 from J; bases not matched to a gene: 1. The CDR3 is made up of 11 amino acids. From germline, CDR1 is SGDLS and CDR2 YYNGEE. The CDR3 loop reads CASSGSGEQYF. The CDR3 DNA is TGTGCCAGCAGCGGTAGCGGGGAGCAGTACTTC. The whole variable domain, remainder taken from reference TRBV9 and TRBJ2-7, is DSGVTQTPKHLITATGQRVTLRCSPRSGDLSVYWYQQSLDQGLQFLIQYYNGEERAKGNILERFSAQQFPDLHSELNLSSLELGDSALYFCASSGSGEQYFGPGTRLTVT.

The chain is built from TRBV7-8 and TRBJ2-3, with 14 bases fitting TRBD2. The V segment lost 2 bases and the J segment 3 bases; nucleotides outside the gene matches: 1. Germline CDR1 is SGHVS and CDR2 is FQNEAQ. The CDR3 is 16 amino acids. As DNA, the CDR3 is TGTGCCAGCAGCTTAAGACTAGCGGGGGGGACAGATACGCAGTATTTT. It yields the protein CASSLRLAGGTDTQYF. The full variable domain, rest sourced from reference TRBV7-8 and TRBJ2-3, is GAGVSQSPRYKVAKRGQDVALRCDPISGHVSLFWYQQALGQGPEFLTYFQNEAQLDKSGLPSDRFFAERPEGSVSTLKIQRTQQEDSAVYLCASSLRLAGGTDTQYFGPGTRLTVL.

V and J are TRBV28 and TRBJ2-5; 12 nucleotides agree with TRBD2. V lost 1 base to trimming and J lost 5 bases; unmatched junction nucleotides: 5. From germline, CDR1 is MDHEN and CDR2 SYDVKM. The CDR3 totals 16 residues. CDR3 in amino acids: CASSLSSGRVSETQYF. The CDR3 DNA is TGTGCCAGCAGTTTATCTAGCGGGAGGGTGAGTGAGACCCAGTACTTC.

This chain joins TRBV5-1 and TRBJ2-1, with 8 bases aligning to TRBD2. The CDR3 length is 15 residues. V dropped 0 bases and J dropped 8; count of bases not matched to a gene: 7. Germline-derived CDR1 and CDR2 are SGHRS and YFSETQ. The CDR3, as DNA: TGCGCCAGCAGCTTGGGGACTAGCAGGTATGATGAGCAGTTCTTC. Its protein product is CASSLGTSRYDEQFF.

The chain carries TRBV5-8 and TRBJ1-5; 8 positions match TRBD1. The CDR3 contains 16 residues. Germline V lookup: CDR1 SGHTS, CDR2 YDEGEE. V lost 4 bases to trimming and J lost 4 bases; unmatched junction nucleotides: 10. The CDR3 loop is CASSPYRGSKNQPQHF. The DNA of the CDR3 is TGTGCCAGCAGCCCATACAGGGGGTCGAAGAATCAGCCCCAGCATTTT.

The chain has TRBV2 and TRBJ2-1, with 7 bases matching TRBD2. Germline values: CDR1 SNHLY, CDR2 FYNNEI. CDR3 length: 16 amino acids. V gave up 3 bases and J gave up 3 bases; unmatched junction bases: 8. The CDR3 nucleotides read TGTGCCAGCAGTGAGGGTGGGAGCGGGGACTACAATGAGCAGTTCTTC. This sequence encodes CASSEGGSGDYNEQFF.

This clone has only a few counts. The chain combines TRBV7-9 with TRBJ1-2; TRBD1 aligns across 9 bases. J gave up 8 bases and V 3 bases, and 10 bases lay outside the gene matches. CDR1 is SEHNR and CDR2 is FQNEAQ in the germline V gene (reference sequence). This CDR3 is built from 15 residues. CDR3 coding DNA: TGTGCCAGCAGCTTGGACGAACAGGGGGCGCGGGGCTACACCTTC. It specifies CASSLDEQGARGYTF. Full variable domain (remainder filled in from reference TRBV7-9 and TRBJ1-2): DTGVSQNPRHKITKRGQNVTFRCDPISEHNRLYWYRQTLGQGPEFLTYFQNEAQLEKSRLLSDRFSAERPKGSFSTLEIQRTEQGDSAMYLCASSLDEQGARGYTFGSGTRLTVV.

This rearrangement joins TRBV28 to TRBJ1-2; TRBD1 aligns across 10 bases. The CDR3 is made up of 14 amino acids. Germline V gives CDR1 MDHEN, CDR2 SYDVKM. After removal of 4 bases from V and 3 bases from J, the junction contained 2 bases not matched to a gene. CDR3 region: CASSSGQGDYGYTF. The CDR3, as DNA: TGTGCCAGCAGTTCAGGACAGGGGGACTATGGCTACACCTTC.